Included here is one T cell receptor (beta chain) sequence, with context. Profiling relied on immunoSEQ multiplex PCR, and the TCRdb table lists in-frame clones only, not all of them. Here the sample spans about 78,000 clones, approximately 90% being singletons. V was pared by 7 bases and J by 2 bases, with 1 base of the junction left unmatched. Germline assignment: CDR1 MNHEY and CDR2 SVGAGI. The CDR3 is made up of 12 amino acids. The sample originates from a study of blood T cell repertoires in COVID-19. As for the study in general: PBMCs, B-cell-depleted T cells, or T cells were the source of the cDNA or gDNA that made up the material.

The sample consisted of peripheral blood. The V and J genes are TRBV6-5 and TRBJ2-7, with TRBD1 identical over 8 bases. The source is an elderly woman with active or convalescent COVID-19. The CDR3 here is CASTQGAYEQYF. DNA for the CDR3: TGTGCCAGCACACAGGGGGCCTACGAGCAGTACTTC.